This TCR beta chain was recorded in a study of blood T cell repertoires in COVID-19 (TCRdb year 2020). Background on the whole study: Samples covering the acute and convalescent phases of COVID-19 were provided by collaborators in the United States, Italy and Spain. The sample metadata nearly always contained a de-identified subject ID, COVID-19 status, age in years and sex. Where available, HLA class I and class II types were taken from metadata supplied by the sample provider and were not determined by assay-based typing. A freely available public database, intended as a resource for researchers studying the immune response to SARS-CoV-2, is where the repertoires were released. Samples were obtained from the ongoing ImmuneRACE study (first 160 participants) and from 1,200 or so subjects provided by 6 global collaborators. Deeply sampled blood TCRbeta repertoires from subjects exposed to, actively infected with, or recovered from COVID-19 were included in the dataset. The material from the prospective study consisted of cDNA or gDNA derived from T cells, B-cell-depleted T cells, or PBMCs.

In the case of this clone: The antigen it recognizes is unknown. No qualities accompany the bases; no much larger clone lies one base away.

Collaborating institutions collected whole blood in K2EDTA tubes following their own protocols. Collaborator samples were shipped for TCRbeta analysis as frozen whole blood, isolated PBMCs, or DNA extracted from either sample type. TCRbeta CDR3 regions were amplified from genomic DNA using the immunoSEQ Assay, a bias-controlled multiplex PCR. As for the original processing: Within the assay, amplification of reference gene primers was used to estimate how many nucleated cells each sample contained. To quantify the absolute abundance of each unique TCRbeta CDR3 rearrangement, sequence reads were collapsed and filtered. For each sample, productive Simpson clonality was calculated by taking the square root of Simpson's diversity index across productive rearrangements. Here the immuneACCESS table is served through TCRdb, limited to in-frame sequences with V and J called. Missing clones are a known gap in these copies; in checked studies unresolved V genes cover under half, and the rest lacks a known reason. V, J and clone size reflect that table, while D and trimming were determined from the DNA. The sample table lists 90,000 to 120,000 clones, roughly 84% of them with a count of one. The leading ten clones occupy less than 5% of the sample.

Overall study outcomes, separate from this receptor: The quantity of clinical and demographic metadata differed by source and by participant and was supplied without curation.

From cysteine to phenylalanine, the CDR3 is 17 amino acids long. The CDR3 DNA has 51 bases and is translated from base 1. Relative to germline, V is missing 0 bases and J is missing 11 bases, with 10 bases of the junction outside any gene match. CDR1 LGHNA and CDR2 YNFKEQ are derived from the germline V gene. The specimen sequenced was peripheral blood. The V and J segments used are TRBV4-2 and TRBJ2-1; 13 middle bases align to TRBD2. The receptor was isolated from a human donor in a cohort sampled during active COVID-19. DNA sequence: TGTGCCAGCAGCCAAGACCAGGGGACTAGCGGGACAGGGAAGCAGTTCTTC. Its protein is CASSQDQGTSGTGKQFF.